This entry lists 31 T cell receptor beta chains sequenced from one sample in a study of Graves' ophthalmopathy and Graves' hyperthyroidism. Transcripts of RNA were the source for amplifying TCR beta CDR3 regions. HTBI primers were used in a first-round RT-PCR, which preceded a second-round multiplex PCR. TCRdb passed the multiplex PCR reads through MiXCR, listing each CDR3 protein once. This sample yields about 380,000 distinct CDR3 sequences, of which approximately 15% are seen a single time; 5.5% to 7% belongs to the top ten. The sequenced sample was peripheral blood. Receptors originate from a woman in her late teens or twenties with stable Graves' hyperthyroidism.

The gene calls are TRBV6-1 and TRBJ1-5, with TRBD1 as a possible D gene (6 bases). This CDR3 region has 15 residues. With 4 bases removed from V and 2 bases from J, the gap between germline ends came to 12 bases. The germline V gene has CDR1 MNHNS and CDR2 SASEGT. The CDR3 loop is CASSGTALGNQPQHF. The CDR3 nucleotides are TGTGCCAGCAGTGGGACAGCCCTAGGCAATCAGCCCCAGCATTTT.

This clonotype showed up many times. The V and J genes are TRBV20-1 and TRBJ2-5; unclear D gene. The germline CDR1 and CDR2 sequences are DFQATT and SNEGSKA (reference sequence). V was cut by 3 bases and J by 1 base, with 6 bases left in between. This CDR3 is 12 amino acids long. The CDR3 region has the DNA TGCAGTGCTAGTAGCAGCCAAGAGACCCAGTACTTC. Translated, it gives CSASSSQETQYF.

This clonotype was counted ten times or more. The V and J genes are TRBV6-5 and TRBJ1-1; D unresolved. V shed 0 bases and J shed 6 bases, with 2 bases lying between them. CDR3 length: 11 amino acids. Per the germline V gene, CDR1 is MNHEY and CDR2 is SVGAGI. CDR3 loop: CASSYSSEAFF. CDR3 in DNA: TGTGCCAGCAGTTACTCTTCTGAAGCTTTCTTT.

This clonotype was seen at least ten times. The chain recombines TRBV6-5 with TRBJ2-7, with 10 positions matching TRBD1. Unmatched junction bases numbered 7, after V lost 0 bases and J lost 2 bases. The CDR3 totals 17 residues. From germline, CDR1 is MNHEY and CDR2 SVGAGI. This CDR3 is CASSYSPGQGTTYEQYF. The CDR3 DNA follows: TGTGCCAGCAGTTACTCCCCGGGACAGGGGACCACCTACGAGCAGTACTTC.

In its sample, this clonotype was seen many times. CDR3 DNA: TGTGCCAGCAACGACGGCAGGAGGCCCCAGCATTTT. Its protein is CASNDGRRPQHF. The J gene is TRBJ1-5, the V gene TRBV2; D is unclear. CDR1 and CDR2 from the germline V gene are SNHLY and FYNNEI. The V gene lost 7 bases and the J gene lost 9 bases, with 13 bases spanning the gap. CDR3 length equals 12 residues.

This clonotype was seen many times. V is TRBV6-1 and J is TRBJ1-6, with TRBD1 as a possible D gene (5 bases). Germline V gene sequence: CDR1 MNHNS, CDR2 SASEGT. The V gene lost 2 bases and the J gene lost 8 bases, with 13 bases spanning the gap. The CDR3 spans 15 residues. CDR3 nucleotides: TGTGCCAGCAGTGAAAGATCAGGGAAGGATTCACCCCTCCACTTT. Its translation: CASSERSGKDSPLHF.

To note about this clonotype: This may stem from a read error, because a much larger clone lies one nucleotide away. The J gene is TRBJ1-5, the V gene TRBV12-3 or TRBV12-4; no clear D. The V gene lost 5 bases and the J gene lost 0 bases, with 11 bases spanning the gap. The CDR3 runs to 15 residues. The CDR3: CASSTRRYSNQPQHF. As DNA, the CDR3 is TGTGCCAGCAGTACACGGCGGTATAGCAATCAGCCCCAGCATTTT.

This clonotype showed up many times. This chain connects TRBV11-3 to TRBJ1-1; D remains unclear. This CDR3 contains 14 residues. In germline, CDR1 is SGHNT, CDR2 YENEEA. V was shortened by 4 bases and J by 6 bases, with 15 bases between the two germline ends. The CDR3 region is CASSSRSGVAEAFF. The CDR3 DNA follows: TGTGCCAGCAGCTCGCGTAGTGGGGTGGCTGAAGCTTTCTTT. The full variable domain, its missing parts supplied by reference TRBV11-3 and TRBJ1-1, is EAGVVQSPRYKIIEKKQPVAFWCNPISGHNTLYWYLQNLGQGPELLIRYENEEAVDDSQLPKDRFSAERLKGVDSTLKIQPAELGDSAVYLCASSSRSGVAEAFFGQGTRLTVV.

In its sample, this clonotype was seen many times. The rearrangement joins TRBV6-2 or TRBV6-3 to TRBJ2-7; D gene uncertain. Germline V gene sequence: CDR1 MNHEY, CDR2 SVGEGT. Trimming removed 6 bases at V and 3 bases at J, with 9 bases between. The CDR3 is made up of 12 amino acids. CDR3 sequence reads: CASSPLGYEQYF. CDR3 in DNA: TGTGCCAGCAGCCCCCTGGGCTACGAGCAGTACTTC.

Ten or more counts support this clonotype. The chain links TRBV6-1 to TRBJ1-1; D is unresolved. Germline CDR1 and CDR2: MNHNS and SASEGT. This CDR3 is 12 amino acids long. Trimming took 7 bases from V and 4 from J, leaving 10 bases between them. The CDR3 DNA reads as TGTGCCAGCACGGAGGGAGGCACTGAAGCTTTCTTT. It codes for CASTEGGTEAFF.

This clonotype was seen repeatedly, ten times or more. V gene TRBV19 combines with J gene TRBJ1-2, with TRBD1 identical over 10 bases. Germline trimming cut 2 bases from V and 7 bases from J; bases unmatched to any gene: 7. Germline assignment: CDR1 LNHDA and CDR2 SQIVND (reference sequence). CDR3 length equals 15 residues. The CDR3 loop reads CASSITGTGVSGYTF. The CDR3 bases are TGTGCCAGTAGTATAACGGGGACAGGGGTTTCTGGCTACACCTTC.

Regarding this clonotype: This may arise from a read error, as a much more abundant clone is one base away. V and J are TRBV12-5 and TRBJ1-1; D is unresolved. V was pared by 2 bases and J by 10 bases, with 11 bases between. The CDR3 covers 12 residues. Germline-derived CDR1 and CDR2 are LGHNT and FRNRAP. The CDR3 coding sequence is TGTGCTAGTGGTTTGAGACAAGTTGGAGCTTTCTTT. This gives the protein CASGLRQVGAFF.

This clonotype appeared many times. The chain couples TRBV2 to TRBJ2-5; the D call may be TRBD1 or TRBD2 (5 bases each). Trimming left V 5 bases short and J 3 bases short, with 7 bases between. This CDR3 has 12 residues. Germline CDR1 is SNHLY and CDR2 is FYNNEI. As DNA, the CDR3 is TGTGCCAGCAGTCAGGGAGAAGAGACCCAGTACTTC. Its translation is CASSQGEETQYF. Drawing the rest from reference TRBV2 and TRBJ2-5, the complete variable domain is EPEVTQTPSHQVTQMGQEVILRCVPISNHLYFYWYRQILGQKVEFLVSFYNNEISEKSEIFDDQFSVERPDGSNFTLKIRSTKLEDSAMYFCASSQGEETQYFGPGTRLLVL.

The J gene is TRBJ1-1, the V gene TRBV28; no reliable D call. This CDR3 comprises 17 residues. Germline V gene data show CDR1 as MDHEN and CDR2 as SYDVKM. Trimming shortened V by 8 bases and J by 1 base, and 23 bases separated the two germline ends. This CDR3 reads CASDFIVHRPGNTEAFF. CDR3 in DNA: TGTGCCAGCGATTTCATCGTCCATAGACCGGGGAACACTGAAGCTTTCTTT. Together with reference TRBV28 and TRBJ1-1, the CDR3 gives the full variable domain: DVKVTQSSRYLVKRTGEKVFLECVQDMDHENMFWYRQDPGLGLRLIYFSYDVKMKEKGDIPEGYSVSREKKERFSLILESASTNQTSMYLCASDFIVHRPGNTEAFFGQGTRLTVV.

This clonotype came up many times. The gene calls are TRBV12-3 or TRBV12-4 and TRBJ2-5; 8 nucleotides align to TRBD1. CDR3 length equals 16 residues. J was trimmed by 5 bases and V by 2 bases; bases with no gene match: 10. The CDR3 bases are TGTGCCAGCAGTTTATCCATCACAGGGGGAAGTGAGACCCAGTACTTC. Translation: CASSLSITGGSETQYF.

This clonotype was seen repeatedly, ten times or more. Here the CDR3 DNA reads TGTGCCAGCATACCAATGGAACCGGGACTAGCGGGGAAGGGAGAAGAGACCCAGTACTTC. Translating gives CASIPMEPGLAGKGEETQYF. J is TRBJ2-5 and V is TRBV6-2 or TRBV6-3; TRBD2 aligns across 13 bases. Unmatched junction bases numbered 20, after V lost 7 bases and J lost 3 bases. Looked up from germline, CDR1 is MNHEY and CDR2 is SVGEGT. This CDR3 region has 20 residues.

This clonotype was seen many times. The CDR3 nucleotides read TGTGCCAGCAGCTTACTGGGGACAGATAATTCACCCCTCCACTTT. It encodes CASSLLGTDNSPLHF. The gene calls are TRBV7-2 and TRBJ1-6; 7 bases fit TRBD1. From germline, CDR1 is SGHTA and CDR2 FQGNSA. With V trimmed by 2 bases and J by 5 bases, 3 bases remained unmatched. This CDR3 spans 15 amino acids. Full variable domain (outside the CDR3, taken from reference TRBV7-2 and TRBJ1-6): GAGVSQSPSNKVTEKGKDVELRCDPISGHTALYWYRQSLGQGLEFLIYFQGNSAPDKSGLPSDRFSAERTGGSVSTLTIQRTQQEDSAVYLCASSLLGTDNSPLHFGNGTRLTVT.

This clonotype was observed many times. The chain combines TRBV6-5 with TRBJ1-3; TRBD1 matches 7 bases. CDR1 is MNHEY, CDR2 SVGAGI, per germline. This CDR3 has 16 amino acids. Trimming cost V 3 bases and J 7 bases; bases outside gene matches: 12. This CDR3 is CASSYSGEQGFNTIYF. The CDR3 coding sequence is TGTGCCAGCAGTTATTCCGGGGAACAGGGGTTTAACACCATATATTTT.

This clonotype was recorded a few times. The gene calls are TRBV5-1 and TRBJ2-5; D unresolved. This CDR3 has 14 amino acids. The V end lost 2 bases, the J end lost 0 bases, and 8 bases lay between the germline ends. CDR1 SGHRS and CDR2 YFSETQ come from the germline V gene. CDR3 in amino acids: CASSFGLNQETQYF. The DNA of the CDR3 is TGCGCCAGCAGCTTCGGCCTGAACCAAGAGACCCAGTACTTC.

The chain joins TRBV5-1 to TRBJ1-2; TRBD1 might be the D (6 bases). V shed 5 bases and J shed 0 bases, with 11 bases lying between them. The CDR3 loop spans 14 amino acids. The V gene's germline CDR1 is SGHRS and CDR2 YFSETQ. The CDR3 bases are TGCGCCAGCAGAGCAGGGGATGCTAACTATGGCTACACCTTC. It encodes CASRAGDANYGYTF.

V gene TRBV2 combines with J gene TRBJ2-6, with D uncertain. This CDR3 comprises 13 residues. V lost 0 bases, J lost 4 bases, and 1 base lay in between. CDR1 SNHLY and CDR2 FYNNEI come from the germline V gene. CDR3 residues: CASSEAGANVLTF. The CDR3 nucleotides are TGTGCCAGCAGTGAAGCCGGGGCCAACGTCCTGACTTTC.

This clonotype was recorded many times. V and J are TRBV27 and TRBJ1-2, with D unresolved. The germline CDR1 and CDR2 sequences are MNHEY and SMNVEV (reference sequence). V was trimmed by 5 bases and J by 0 bases, leaving 7 bases between them. The CDR3 runs to 13 residues. This CDR3 is CASSQQTNYGYTF. The CDR3 DNA sequence: TGTGCCAGCAGTCAACAGACTAACTATGGCTACACCTTC.

This clonotype was seen at least ten times. The CDR3 sequence: CASSGRTSGGGAQYF. The CDR3 region has the DNA TGTGCCAGCAGTGGCCGGACTAGCGGGGGGGGGGCCCAGTACTTC. This rearrangement joins TRBV12-3 or TRBV12-4 to TRBJ2-5; 15 nucleotides agree with TRBD2. V shed 5 bases, J shed 9 bases, and the junction held 7 bases outside the gene matches. The CDR3 contains 15 residues.

This clonotype was detected ten times or more. V is TRBV4-1 and J is TRBJ2-7; D unresolved. Trimming took off 1 base at V and 1 base at J, with 14 bases between the two ends. Germline CDR1 reads MGHRA; CDR2 reads YSYEKL. This CDR3 is built from 16 residues. As DNA, the CDR3 is TGCGCCAGCAGCCAAGCGTGGAGACTCGGGTCCTACGAGCAGTACTTC. Translation: CASSQAWRLGSYEQYF.

This chain joins TRBV18 and TRBJ2-5; D could derive from TRBD1 or TRBD2 (5 bases each). Trimming stripped 2 bases from V and 5 bases from J, with 15 bases between. Germline lookup yields CDR1 KGHSH and CDR2 LQKENI. The CDR3 is 15 residues long. CDR3 sequence (DNA): TGTGCCAGCTCACCAAAGGAGGACAACAGTGAGACCCAGTACTTC. Its protein product is CASSPKEDNSETQYF.

A few counts support this clonotype. The rearrangement joins TRBV6-1 to TRBJ2-2; no clear D gene. CDR1 is MNHNS and CDR2 is SASEGT in the germline V gene. The V end was cut by 7 bases, the J end by 7 bases, with 7 bases between. The CDR3 runs 11 residues. CDR3 sequence reads: CASTPSGELFF. Here the CDR3 DNA reads TGTGCCAGCACGCCTAGCGGGGAGCTGTTTTTT.

Ten or more counts support this clonotype. CDR3 in DNA: TGTGCCAGCAGTGCCCTTCTAGCGGGGGCCTCTAACACCGGGGAGCTGTTTTTT. Its translation is CASSALLAGASNTGELFF. The chain has TRBV6-1 and TRBJ2-2; 10 positions agree with TRBD2. V lost 4 bases, J lost 2 bases, and 10 bases stayed unmatched. The CDR3 is made up of 18 amino acids. Germline-derived CDR1 and CDR2 are MNHNS and SASEGT.

This clonotype was recorded many times. The chain employs TRBV20-1 and TRBJ2-7; D assignment may be TRBD1 or TRBD2 (7 bases each). V was cut by 3 bases and J by 3 bases, with 21 bases left in between. Germline assignment: CDR1 DFQATT and CDR2 SNEGSKA (reference sequence). There are 16 residues in the CDR3. CDR3 protein: CSASTPGRGTNYEQYF. Written as DNA, the CDR3 is TGCAGTGCTAGCACCCCGGGCAGGGGGACTAACTACGAGCAGTACTTC.

This clonotype was picked up many times. This chain connects TRBV28 to TRBJ2-7; D is ambiguous. The V gene's germline CDR1 is MDHEN and CDR2 SYDVKM. CDR3 size: 11 residues. Between the trimmed V and J ends, which lost 2 bases and 4 bases, there was a span of 3 bases. CDR3 amino acids: CASSLLYEQYF. The CDR3 DNA reads TGTGCCAGCAGTTTACTTTACGAGCAGTACTTC.

This clonotype was seen at least ten times. The V gene is TRBV25-1, the J gene TRBJ2-7, with D possibly TRBD1 on 5 matching bases. Deletions cut 1 base from V and 3 bases from J, with 10 bases between. Per the germline V gene, CDR1 is MGHDK and CDR2 is SYGVNS. The CDR3 spans 14 residues. CDR3 residues: CASSEWAGNYEQYF. DNA of the CDR3: TGTGCCAGCAGTGAATGGGCAGGGAACTACGAGCAGTACTTC.

The chain carries TRBV6-1 and TRBJ1-1; D ambiguous. CDR1 and CDR2 (germline): MNHNS, SASEGT. This CDR3 contains 14 residues. Trimming removed 4 bases at V and 0 bases at J, with 9 bases between. The CDR3 coding sequence is TGTGCCAGCAGTGGGGCCAATATGAACACTGAAGCTTTCTTT. It is translated as CASSGANMNTEAFF.